One and the same sample provided the 18 T cell receptor beta chains below, sequenced in a study of molecular identifiers for immune sequencing clone quantification. TCRdb independently ran MiXCR on the PCR reads; one entry per CDR3 protein. In the table there are tens of thousands of distinct CDR3 sequences, roughly 24% of which are singletons. The source material was naive CD8+ T cells from blood, with Jurkat cell RNA spiked in. As to subset: FACS-sorted CD8+CD4-CCR7+CD45RA+ naive T cells. Receptors originate from a human donor in good health. Some libraries in this study had Jurkat cell RNA spiked in.

Comments on this clonotype: Germline and junction disagree at one end, which may indicate a read error. The rearrangement joins TRBV6-2 or TRBV6-3 to TRBJ1-3; D call uncertain. The CDR3 has 16 amino acids. The germline CDR1 and CDR2 sequences are MNHEY and SVGEGT. CDR3 DNA sequence: TGTGCCCGCAGTGTGCCCGGCCCCTACTCTGGCAACCCCATATATTTT. Protein sequence: CARSVPGPYSGNPIYF.

This clonotype was counted at least ten times. V and J are TRBV6-5 and TRBJ1-3; D is unresolved. This CDR3 comprises 15 residues. Trimming stripped 0 bases from V and 3 bases from J, with 9 bases between. In germline, CDR1 is MNHEY, CDR2 SVGAGI. The CDR3 DNA reads TGTGCCAGCAGTTACTCGCGGCACCATGGAAACACCATATATTTT. Protein product: CASSYSRHHGNTIYF.

This clonotype was found many times. The genes are TRBV19 and TRBJ2-7, with D perhaps assigned TRBD1 or TRBD2 (6 bases each). Trimming left V 3 bases short and J 2 bases short, with 11 bases between. CDR3 length: 14 amino acids. Germline CDR1 LNHDA, CDR2 SQIVND (reference sequence). CDR3 region: CASSIAGHTYEQYF. For the CDR3, the DNA is TGTGCCAGTAGTATTGCGGGACACACCTACGAGCAGTACTTC.

About this clonotype itself: One junction end disagrees with the germline gene, perhaps due to a read error. The CDR3, as DNA: TGTGCCAGCAGCTCCCGGGACAGGGACCAGGCTCCGCTTTTT. Its protein is CASSSRDRDQAPLF. J is TRBJ1-5 and V is TRBV12-3 or TRBV12-4; 9 nucleotides align to TRBD1. The CDR3 totals 14 residues.

This clonotype occurred once. A much larger clonotype is one base distant, so this may be a read error. The rearrangement uses TRBV19 and TRBJ1-1; D is uncertain. The CDR3 contains 13 residues. Trimming left V 3 bases short and J 4 bases short, with 9 bases between. CDR1 and CDR2 (germline): LNHDA, SQIVND (reference sequence). The CDR3 nucleotides are TGTGCCAGTAGTATCGGCACCTGCACTGAAGCTTTCTTT. Amino acids: CASSIGTCTEAFF.

With respect to this clonotype: Being one base from a much bigger clone, this may be a read error. The chain couples TRBV24-1 to TRBJ2-7; the D is unclear. Germline V gives CDR1 KGHDR, CDR2 SFDVKD. Trimming removed 4 bases at V and 4 bases at J, with 7 bases between. This CDR3 has 12 residues. The DNA for the CDR3 is TGTGCCACCAGTGACGCGAGGTACGAGCAGTACTTC. It yields the protein CATSDARYEQYF.

This sequence joins TRBV29-1 and TRBJ2-5; maybe TRBD1 (5 bases). CDR3 length equals 15 residues. Trimming removed 3 bases at V and 3 bases at J, with 17 bases between. Germline loops: CDR1 SQVTM, CDR2 ANQGSEA. The CDR3 region has the DNA TGCAGCGTTGATCTAAGGGGCAGCCAGGAAGAGACCCAGTACTTC. Its translation: CSVDLRGSQEETQYF.

With respect to this clonotype: One base away lies a much larger clone, so this may be a sequencing read error. The rearrangement links TRBV20-1 to TRBJ2-3, with 11 nucleotides matching TRBD2. Germline V lookup: CDR1 DFQATT, CDR2 SNEGSKA (reference sequence). This CDR3 is built from 18 residues. J was trimmed by 3 bases and V by 1 base; bases with no gene match: 12. The DNA of the CDR3 is TGCAGTGCTAGAGGGTCTAGCGGGGGGCCAGGAGGAACAGATACGCAGTATTTT. It is translated as CSARGSSGGPGGTDTQYF.

For this clonotype: A single base separates this from a much larger clone, so it may be a read error. This rearrangement joins TRBV5-1 to TRBJ1-4, with 7 bases matching TRBD1. CDR1 is SGHRS and CDR2 is YFSETQ in the germline V gene. CDR3 length: 12 amino acids. The CDR3 reads CASKGANEKPFF. Written as DNA, the CDR3 is TGCGCCAGCAAGGGGGCTAATGAAAAACCGTTTTTT.

This clonotype was picked up a small number of times. A read error is possible here, since a much larger clone lies one base away. This chain links TRBV20-1 with TRBJ2-2; 8 bases align to TRBD1. This CDR3 region has 16 residues. The germline V gene has CDR1 DFQATT and CDR2 SNEGSKA (reference sequence). The CDR3, as DNA: TGCGGTGCTCGGGACAGGCGGGCGATTTGGACCGGGGAGCTGTTTTTT. Its translation: CGARDRRAIWTGELFF.

This clonotype was recorded at least ten times. The CDR3 reads CSARLAGAYEQYF. The DNA of the CDR3 is TGCAGTGCGAGACTAGCGGGAGCCTACGAGCAGTACTTC. V is TRBV20-1 and J is TRBJ2-7; 12 bases fit TRBD2. V gave up 6 bases and J gave up 2 bases; unmatched junction bases: 2. Germline CDR1 DFQATT, CDR2 SNEGSKA (reference sequence). The CDR3 spans 13 residues.

Points on this clonotype: With a much larger clone just one base away, this may be a read error. The CDR3 sequence is CSARADETSGDSYEQYF. CDR3 nucleotide sequence: TGCAGTGCAAGAGCAGACGAGACTAGCGGGGACTCCTACGAGCAGTACTTC. The V and J genes are TRBV20-1 and TRBJ2-7; 11 bases align to TRBD2. The germline V gene has CDR1 DFQATT and CDR2 SNEGSKA (reference sequence). The CDR3 totals 17 residues.

Comments on this clonotype: Relative to the germline gene, one junction end is altered; a read error may explain this. CDR3 in amino acids: CASSIAQGSRNQPQHF. In DNA, the CDR3 is TGTGCCAGCAGCATAGCGCAGGGCAGTCGCAATCAGCCCCAGCATTTT. The rearrangement joins TRBV7-9 to TRBJ1-5; tentatively, D is TRBD1 (5 bases). Germline V gives CDR1 SEHNR, CDR2 FQNEAQ (reference sequence). This CDR3 is built from 16 residues.

In regard to this clonotype: A much larger clone is a single base away; this may be a read error. The J gene is TRBJ1-4, the V gene TRBV7-9; D might be TRBD1 (6 bases). This CDR3 comprises 16 residues. Germline CDR1 is SEHNR and CDR2 is FQNEAQ (reference sequence). The V end lost 5 bases, the J end lost 2 bases, and 15 bases lay between the germline ends. CDR3 region: CASSHGGGGTNEKLFF. The CDR3 DNA reads TGTGCCAGCAGCCACGGTGGGGGGGGCACTAATGAAAAACTGTTTTTT.

The sample holds many counts of this clonotype. The chain employs TRBV4-1 and TRBJ1-6; 12 nucleotides align to TRBD1. Germline CDR1 MGHRA, CDR2 YSYEKL. This CDR3 region has 17 residues. J lost 13 bases, V lost 1 base, and 11 bases had no gene match. The CDR3 region is CASSQVRGGQGAFPLHF. The CDR3, as DNA: TGCGCCAGCAGCCAAGTTCGAGGGGGACAGGGGGCTTTCCCCCTCCACTTT.

In regard to this clonotype: Given the absence of the conserved phenylalanine or tryptophan at the CDR3 end, a read error is likely. The chain uses TRBV24-1 and TRBJ1-4, with a possible D match to TRBD1 (6 bases). This CDR3 comprises 13 residues. V was pared by 5 bases and J by 7 bases, with 10 bases between. The germline CDR1 and CDR2 sequences are KGHDR and SFDVKD. The CDR3 bases are TGTGCCACCAGTGTGGGGGCAGGTGAAAAACTGTTTTGC. It codes for CATSVGAGEKLFC.

The V and J genes are TRBV4-3 and TRBJ1-3; D call uncertain. CDR3 size: 15 residues. V shed 3 bases and J shed 2 bases, with 11 bases lying between them. The germline V gene has CDR1 LGHNA and CDR2 YSLEER. CDR3 nucleotides: TGCGCCAGCAGCCACGACACACCTCCTGGAAACACCATATATTTT. Translation: CASSHDTPPGNTIYF.

At least ten counts were recorded for this clonotype. The chain has TRBV6-5 and TRBJ1-1; D possibly corresponds to TRBD1 (5 bases). Germline CDR1 and CDR2: MNHEY and SVGAGI. The CDR3 length is 15 residues. Trimming shortened V by 6 bases and J by 6 bases, and 20 bases separated the two germline ends. CDR3 region: CASRVPGPRFPEAFF. Here the CDR3 DNA reads TGTGCCAGCAGGGTCCCGGGACCTCGGTTCCCTGAAGCTTTCTTT.